The TCR beta chain under discussion was sequenced for a study of blood T cell repertoires in COVID-19. Whole-study context: The United States, Italy and Spain were the sources of the acute and convalescent COVID-19 samples. PBMCs, B-cell-depleted T cells, or T cells were the source of the cDNA or gDNA that made up the material.

Profiled with immunoSEQ multiplex PCR; TCRdb holds only in-frame clones, not every one. The sample lists about 400,000 clones, 88% occurring once. The CDR3 totals 13 residues. Germline V CDR1 and CDR2: SQVTM, ANQGSEA. The V gene lost 7 bases and the J gene lost 1 base, with 13 bases spanning the gap. Recruits, aged roughly 18 to 100 years, lived in some 25 US areas. Categorization into cohorts depended on clinical history that participants reported. The chain uses TRBV29-1 and TRBJ2-5, with D possibly being TRBD2 (7 bases). The sequencing input was PBMCs or T cells enriched from blood (not recorded which). This sequence originates from a woman aged 40 to 55 with acute COVID-19. The CDR3 protein is CSAGGGFQETQYF. The CDR3 DNA follows: TGCAGCGCGGGCGGGGGCTTCCAAGAGACCCAGTACTTC.